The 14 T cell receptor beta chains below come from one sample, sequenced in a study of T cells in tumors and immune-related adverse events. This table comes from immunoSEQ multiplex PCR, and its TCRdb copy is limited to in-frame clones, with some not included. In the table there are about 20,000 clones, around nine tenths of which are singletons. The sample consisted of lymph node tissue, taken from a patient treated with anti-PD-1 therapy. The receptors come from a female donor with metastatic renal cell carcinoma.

The CDR3 sequence is CASSVSRNQPQHF. The CDR3, as DNA: TGTGCCAGCAGTGTCAGTCGGAATCAGCCCCAGCATTTT. The V call is TRBV11-2, the J call TRBJ1-5; D gene uncertain. Germline V lookup: CDR1 SGHAT, CDR2 FQNNGV. CDR3 size: 13 residues. The V end lost 6 bases, the J end lost 4 bases, and 10 bases lay between the germline ends. Complete variable domain (other parts from reference TRBV11-2 and TRBJ1-5): EAGVAQSPRYKIIEKRQSVAFWCNPISGHATLYWYQQILGQGPKLLIQFQNNGVVDDSQLPKDRFSAERLKGVDSTLKIQPAKLEDSAVYLCASSVSRNQPQHFGDGTRLSIL.

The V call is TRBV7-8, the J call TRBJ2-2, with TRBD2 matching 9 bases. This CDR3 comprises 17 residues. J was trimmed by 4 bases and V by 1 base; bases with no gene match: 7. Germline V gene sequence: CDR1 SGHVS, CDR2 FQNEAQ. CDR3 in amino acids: CASSLVISGSFTGELFF. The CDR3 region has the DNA TGTGCCAGCAGCTTAGTTATTAGCGGGAGTTTCACCGGGGAGCTGTTTTTT.

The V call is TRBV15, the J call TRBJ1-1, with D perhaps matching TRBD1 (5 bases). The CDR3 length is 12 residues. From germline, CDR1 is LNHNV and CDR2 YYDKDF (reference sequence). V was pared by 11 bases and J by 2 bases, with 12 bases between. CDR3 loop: CAGGEYNTEAFF. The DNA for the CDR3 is TGTGCCGGGGGGGAGTATAACACTGAAGCTTTCTTT.

CDR3 nucleotides: TGTGCCAGCAGCTTAGTCCGGGACAGGAGCTCCTACGAGCAGTACTTC. Translation: CASSLVRDRSSYEQYF. The gene calls are TRBV11-3 and TRBJ2-7, with 8 nucleotides matching TRBD1. V lost 1 base to trimming and J lost 0 bases; unmatched junction nucleotides: 5. CDR1 SGHNT and CDR2 YENEEA come from the germline V gene. There are 16 residues in the CDR3.

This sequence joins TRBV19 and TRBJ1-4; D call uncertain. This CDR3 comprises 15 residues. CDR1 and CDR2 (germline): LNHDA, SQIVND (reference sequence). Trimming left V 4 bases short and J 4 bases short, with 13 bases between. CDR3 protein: CASSTPGPGNEKLFF. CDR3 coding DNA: TGTGCCAGTAGTACCCCCGGCCCCGGTAATGAAAAACTGTTTTTT.

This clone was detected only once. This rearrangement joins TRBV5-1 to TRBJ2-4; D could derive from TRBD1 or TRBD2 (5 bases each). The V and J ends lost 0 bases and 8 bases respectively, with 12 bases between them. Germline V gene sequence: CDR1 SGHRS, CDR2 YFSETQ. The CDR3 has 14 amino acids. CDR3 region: CASSLGQNGDIQYF. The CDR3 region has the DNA TGCGCCAGCAGCTTGGGACAGAACGGGGACATTCAGTACTTC. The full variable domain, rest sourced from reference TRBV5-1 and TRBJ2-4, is KAGVTQTPRYLIKTRGQQVTLSCSPISGHRSVSWYQQTPGQGLQFLFEYFSETQRNKGNFPGRFSGRQFSNSRSEMNVSTLELGDSALYLCASSLGQNGDIQYFGAGTRLSVL.

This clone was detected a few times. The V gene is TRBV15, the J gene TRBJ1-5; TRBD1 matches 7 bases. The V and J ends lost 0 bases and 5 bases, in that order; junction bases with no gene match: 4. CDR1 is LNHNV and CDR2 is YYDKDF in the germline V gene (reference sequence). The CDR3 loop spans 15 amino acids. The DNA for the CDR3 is TGTGCCACCAGCAGAGATCCCGGACAGGATCAGCCCCAGCATTTT. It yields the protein CATSRDPGQDQPQHF.

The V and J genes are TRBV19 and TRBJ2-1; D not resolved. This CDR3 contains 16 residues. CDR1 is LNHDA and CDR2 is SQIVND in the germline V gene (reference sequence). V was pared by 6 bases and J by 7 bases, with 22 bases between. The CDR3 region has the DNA TGTGCCAGTAGACTGGGGTCGGTAGTTGGGGAAAATGAGCAGTTCTTC. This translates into CASRLGSVVGENEQFF.

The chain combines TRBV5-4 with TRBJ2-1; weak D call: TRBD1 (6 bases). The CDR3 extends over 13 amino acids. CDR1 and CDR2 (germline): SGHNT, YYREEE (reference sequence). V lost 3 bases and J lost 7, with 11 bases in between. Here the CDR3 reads CASSWGQRNEQFF. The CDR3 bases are TGTGCCAGCAGCTGGGGACAACGGAATGAGCAGTTCTTC.

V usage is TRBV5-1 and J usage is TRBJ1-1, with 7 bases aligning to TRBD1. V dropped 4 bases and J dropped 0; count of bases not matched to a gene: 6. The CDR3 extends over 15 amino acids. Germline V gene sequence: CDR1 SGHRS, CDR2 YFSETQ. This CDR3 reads CASSTGALMNTEAFF. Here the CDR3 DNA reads TGCGCCAGCAGCACAGGGGCCCTGATGAACACTGAAGCTTTCTTT.

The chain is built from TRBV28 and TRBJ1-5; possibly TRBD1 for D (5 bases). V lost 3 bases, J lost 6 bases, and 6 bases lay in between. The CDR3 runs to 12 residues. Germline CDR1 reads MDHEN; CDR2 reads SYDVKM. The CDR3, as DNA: TGTGCCAGCAGTTTCGGGGGTCAGCCCCAGCATTTT. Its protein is CASSFGGQPQHF.

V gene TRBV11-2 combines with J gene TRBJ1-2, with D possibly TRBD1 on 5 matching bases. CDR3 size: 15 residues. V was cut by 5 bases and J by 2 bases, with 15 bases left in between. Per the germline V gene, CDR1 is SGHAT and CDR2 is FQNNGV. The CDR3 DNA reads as TGTGCCAGCAGCCTAAGCGGGGGGAACAACTATGGCTACACCTTC. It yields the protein CASSLSGGNNYGYTF.

Here the CDR3 reads CASSYSGGSGNTIYF. The CDR3, as DNA: TGTGCCAGCAGTTACTCGGGGGGCTCTGGAAACACCATATATTTT. This chain uses TRBV6-5 with TRBJ1-3; a possible D gene is TRBD1 (5 bases). The CDR3 length is 15 residues. Per the germline V gene, CDR1 is MNHEY and CDR2 is SVGAGI. With 0 bases removed from V and 0 bases from J, the gap between germline ends came to 6 bases.

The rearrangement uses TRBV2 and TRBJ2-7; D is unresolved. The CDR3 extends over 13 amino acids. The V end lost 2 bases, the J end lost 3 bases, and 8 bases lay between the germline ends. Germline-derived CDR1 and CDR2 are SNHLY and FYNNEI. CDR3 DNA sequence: TGTGCCAGCAGTGAACTCGGGCTCTACGAGCAGTACTTC. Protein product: CASSELGLYEQYF.